Below, one TCR beta chain is given with its context. Its specificity is not known. The entry originates in a study of T cell clones after liver transplantation. Overall study: Three of the eight recipients were HCV-positive; the rest had non-autoimmune, non-viral transplant indications. Study-level results: Small, mixed patient groups and varying post-transplant times limit these conclusions.

The table came from immunoSEQ multiplex PCR; TCRdb's copy has only in-frame clones and leaves some out. In the table there are about 76,000 clones, over 80% of which are singletons. V lost 9 bases to trimming and J lost 3 bases, with 14 bases between them. Germline CDR1 is LNHDA and CDR2 is SQIVND (reference sequence). The CDR3 spans 13 residues. This receptor was obtained from a human patient who received a liver transplant. A subset of T cells may come from the graft donor. The input for sequencing was CD4+ T cells from blood, taken at the 22-month timepoint. The gene calls are TRBV19 and TRBJ1-1; weak D call: TRBD1 (5 bases). CDR3 residues: CASTRGWDTEAFF. CDR3 nucleotide sequence: TGTGCCAGCACCCGGGGGTGGGACACTGAAGCTTTCTTT.